These 31 T cell receptor beta chains originate from one sample sequenced in a study of blood T cell repertoires in COVID-19 (dated by TCRdb to about 2020). The method was the immunoSEQ multiplex PCR assay. Not all clones reach the TCRdb copy of this immuneACCESS table, which keeps in-frame sequences only. Checked studies attribute under half of the gap to unresolved V genes and leave the rest unexplained. The sample table contains 55,000 to 65,000 clones; only one count was recorded for around 90% of them. The ten most abundant clones make up around 5% of the sample. The sequenced sample consisted of peripheral blood. Source of these receptors: a man in his sixties with acute or convalescent COVID-19.

The J gene is TRBJ1-5, the V gene TRBV19, with TRBD1 as a possible D gene (6 bases). The CDR3 runs 15 residues. From germline, CDR1 is LNHDA and CDR2 SQIVND (reference sequence). V was shortened by 1 base and J by 6 bases, with 13 bases between the two germline ends. The CDR3 DNA reads TGTGCCAGTAGTATAGCCGGGGGGGCCGTTCAGCCCCAGCATTTT. It specifies CASSIAGGAVQPQHF.

This sequence joins TRBV10-3 and TRBJ2-2; D is undetermined. The V end lost 11 bases, the J end lost 0 bases, and 10 bases lay between the germline ends. The CDR3 extends over 13 amino acids. CDR1 is ENHRY and CDR2 is SYGVKD in the germline V gene. CDR3 DNA: TGTGCCGTGCTTCTAGCGAACACCGGGGAGCTGTTTTTT. Its translation: CAVLLANTGELFF.

The genes are TRBV10-3 and TRBJ1-5, with 8 bases lining up with TRBD1. This CDR3 is 15 amino acids long. Germline loops: CDR1 ENHRY, CDR2 SYGVKD. Trimming took 0 bases from V and 2 from J; bases not matched to a gene: 0. The DNA of the CDR3 is TGTGCCATCAGTGAGTCGGACAGGGGCAATCAGCCCCAGCATTTT. Its translation: CAISESDRGNQPQHF.

CDR3 coding DNA: TGCGCCAGCAGTGAGTCCGGGAGGCGGGAGCAGTACTTC. Its translation is CASSESGRREQYF. This chain connects TRBV10-2 to TRBJ2-7, with 7 bases aligning to TRBD2. The CDR3 runs 13 residues. The J segment lost 7 bases and the V segment lost 0 bases, leaving 3 bases of the junction unmatched. The germline V gene encodes CDR1 WSHSY and CDR2 SAAADI.

This clone was counted only a few times. The rearrangement joins TRBV4-1 to TRBJ2-7; 10 bases are shared with TRBD1. CDR3 size: 15 residues. The ends lost 4 bases at V and 6 bases at J; junction bases unmatched: 9. Per the germline V gene, CDR1 is MGHRA and CDR2 is YSYEKL. The CDR3 region has the DNA TGCGCCAGCAGCCGCACCGGGACAGGGGTAGGCGAGCAGTACTTC. Amino acid sequence: CASSRTGTGVGEQYF.

This chain joins TRBV30 and TRBJ1-2; possibly TRBD1 for D (5 bases). Trimming removed 0 bases from V and 5 bases from J, with 16 bases in between. The CDR3 length is 15 residues. The germline V gene encodes CDR1 GTSNPN and CDR2 SVGIG (reference sequence). The CDR3 sequence is CAWSVRGAGRYGYTF. CDR3 sequence (DNA): TGTGCCTGGAGTGTACGCGGGGCAGGGCGTTATGGCTACACCTTC.

As DNA, the CDR3 is TGTGCCAGCAGCTTAGTCGGCGGGGCCCTCTCCTACGAGCAGTACTTC. As protein: CASSLVGGALSYEQYF. V gene TRBV7-2 combines with J gene TRBJ2-7, with D possibly TRBD2 on 6 matching bases. The CDR3 runs to 16 residues. V dropped 1 base and J dropped 0 bases, with 13 bases sitting between them. CDR1 SGHTA and CDR2 FQGNSA come from the germline V gene.

CDR3 in amino acids: CASTESRAYNQPQHF. In DNA form, the CDR3 reads TGTGCCAGCACTGAGTCCAGGGCCTACAATCAGCCCCAGCATTTT. The chain employs TRBV2 and TRBJ1-5, with D tentatively TRBD1 (5 bases). Germline V gives CDR1 SNHLY, CDR2 FYNNEI. The CDR3 is 15 amino acids. V lost 7 bases, J lost 3 bases, and 16 bases lay in between. Complete variable domain (other parts from reference TRBV2 and TRBJ1-5): EPEVTQTPSHQVTQMGQEVILRCVPISNHLYFYWYRQILGQKVEFLVSFYNNEISEKSEIFDDQFSVERPDGSNFTLKIRSTKLEDSAMYFCASTESRAYNQPQHFGDGTRLSIL.

This clone was picked up one time. V gene TRBV18 combines with J gene TRBJ2-1; TRBD1 aligns across 9 bases. The CDR3 extends over 17 amino acids. V was pared by 0 bases and J by 5 bases, with 8 bases of the junction left unmatched. Germline CDR1 reads KGHSH; CDR2 reads LQKENI. CDR3 DNA sequence: TGTGCCAGCTCACCACCGGGACAGGGTGGTGGGCACAATGAGCAGTTCTTC. The encoded protein is CASSPPGQGGGHNEQFF.

To note about this clone: Other DNA sequences from this sample encode an identical CDR3 as well. The chain links TRBV6-5 to TRBJ1-5; a weak D match, TRBD1 (5 bases). CDR1 and CDR2 (germline): MNHEY, SVGAGI. V lost 0 bases to trimming and J lost 4 bases, with 10 bases between them. This CDR3 has 15 amino acids. The chain's CDR3 is CASSYSSRGNQPQHF. DNA of the CDR3: TGTGCCAGCAGTTACTCAAGTAGGGGAAATCAGCCCCAGCATTTT.

This sequence joins TRBV12-5 and TRBJ2-1; tentative D call: TRBD2 (6 bases). This CDR3 has 13 amino acids. The V gene's germline CDR1 is LGHNT and CDR2 FRNRAP. V gave up 4 bases and J gave up 7 bases, with 11 bases separating them. The CDR3, as DNA: TGTGCTAGTGGTTGGAGCGGGCAGAATGAGCAGTTCTTC. As protein: CASGWSGQNEQFF.

This chain connects TRBV19 to TRBJ2-1; D ambiguous. With 5 bases removed from V and 10 bases from J, the gap between germline ends came to 12 bases. The CDR3 has 12 residues. The germline CDR1 and CDR2 sequences are LNHDA and SQIVND (reference sequence). CDR3 amino acids: CASSLRDGEQFF. CDR3 nucleotides: TGTGCCAGTAGTCTACGCGACGGGGAGCAGTTCTTC.

The chain combines TRBV10-1 with TRBJ1-4; TRBD1 might be the D (6 bases). Trimming removed 8 bases from V and 8 bases from J, with 12 bases in between. Germline CDR1 and CDR2: WNHNN and SYGVQD (reference sequence). CDR3 length: 12 residues. CDR3 loop: CASSARGEKLFF. DNA for the CDR3: TGCGCCAGCTCCGCGAGGGGGGAAAAACTGTTTTTT.

The chain joins TRBV14 to TRBJ2-5, with 10 bases aligning to TRBD1. Germline V lookup: CDR1 SGHDN, CDR2 FVKESK. V shed 1 base, J shed 4 bases, and the junction held 3 bases outside the gene matches. This CDR3 has 15 residues. The CDR3 DNA follows: TGTGCCAGCAGCCAAGCGACAGGGGGCGGAGAGACCCAGTACTTC. Protein product: CASSQATGGGETQYF.

V is TRBV18 and J is TRBJ2-5; D is undetermined. The germline V gene encodes CDR1 KGHSH and CDR2 LQKENI. The CDR3 extends over 14 amino acids. V was clipped by 3 bases and J by 2 bases, with 10 bases between them. The CDR3 region is CASSPVSTQETQYF. CDR3 coding DNA: TGTGCCAGCTCACCTGTCTCCACACAAGAGACCCAGTACTTC.

CDR3 DNA: TGTGCCAGCAGCCGTGGGGAACTAGCGGGAGTAAATACGCAGTATTTT. Encoded protein: CASSRGELAGVNTQYF. The chain is built from TRBV11-2 and TRBJ2-3; 11 bases map to TRBD2. This CDR3 has 16 residues. V lost 5 bases to trimming and J lost 7 bases; unmatched junction nucleotides: 11. CDR1 is SGHAT and CDR2 is FQNNGV in the germline V gene.

Here the CDR3 reads CASSPRQGAWTEAFF. The CDR3 coding sequence is TGTGCCAGCAGCCCAAGACAGGGGGCCTGGACTGAAGCTTTCTTT. The chain combines TRBV28 with TRBJ1-1; the match to TRBD1 covers 10 bases. J gave up 5 bases and V 6 bases, and 9 bases lay outside the gene matches. This CDR3 has 15 residues. CDR1 and CDR2 from the germline V gene are MDHEN and SYDVKM.

This sequence joins TRBV30 and TRBJ2-7; 7 bases align to TRBD2. Germline-derived CDR1 and CDR2 are GTSNPN and SVGIG (reference sequence). CDR3 size: 12 residues. J was trimmed by 3 bases and V by 5 bases; bases with no gene match: 4. The DNA of the CDR3 is TGTGCCTGGTCCACGGGAGGCTACGAGCAGTACTTC. Translation: CAWSTGGYEQYF.

This chain joins TRBV3-1 (or the pseudogene TRBV3-2) and TRBJ2-2, with D maybe TRBD2 (5 bases). Trimming removed 3 bases at V and 0 bases at J, with 14 bases between. The CDR3 has 17 amino acids. Per germline, CDR1 LGHDT and CDR2 YNNKEL (reference sequence). Here the CDR3 DNA reads TGTGCCAGCAGCCATATCGACGGGGTTGCGAACACCGGGGAGCTGTTTTTT. Translation gives CASSHIDGVANTGELFF.

The gene calls are TRBV19 and TRBJ2-1; 7 positions match TRBD1. V was clipped by 3 bases and J by 4 bases; unmatched bases: 12. Germline lookup yields CDR1 LNHDA and CDR2 SQIVND (reference sequence). The CDR3 is 17 residues long. The CDR3 DNA reads as TGTGCCAGTAGTATCCCGGGGACAGCCAGCTTTTACAATGAGCAGTTCTTC. It translates to CASSIPGTASFYNEQFF.

The chain employs TRBV28 and TRBJ2-5, with D possibly being TRBD1 (6 bases). CDR3 length equals 18 residues. Looked up from germline, CDR1 is MDHEN and CDR2 is SYDVKM. V was clipped by 3 bases and J by 2 bases, with 22 bases between them. CDR3 coding DNA: TGTGCCAGCAGTTTTTTGGGCAGGGGACCCGCATTACAAGAGACCCAGTACTTC. Translation gives CASSFLGRGPALQETQYF.

Here the CDR3 DNA reads TGTGCCAGCAGCCAACTAGCGGTATACAATGAGCAGTTCTTC. Protein sequence: CASSQLAVYNEQFF. The J gene is TRBJ2-1, the V gene TRBV3-1 (or the pseudogene TRBV3-2), with 7 bases fitting TRBD2. The J segment lost 4 bases and the V segment lost 2 bases, leaving 2 bases of the junction unmatched. Germline CDR1 LGHDT, CDR2 YNNKEL (reference sequence). The CDR3 covers 14 residues.

This clone was observed a handful of times. The rearrangement links TRBV4-2 to TRBJ2-3, with D tentatively TRBD2 (6 bases). The V gene lost 6 bases and the J gene lost 3 bases, with 22 bases spanning the gap. This CDR3 spans 17 amino acids. Germline lookup yields CDR1 LGHNA and CDR2 YNFKEQ. The CDR3 loop reads CASSNTDTGVFTDTQYF. The CDR3 region has the DNA TGTGCCAGCAGTAATACGGACACGGGAGTATTTACAGATACGCAGTATTTT.

J is TRBJ2-5 and V is TRBV19; possibly TRBD1 for D (5 bases). The V and J ends lost 6 bases and 4 bases respectively, with 9 bases between them. The CDR3 runs to 12 residues. CDR1 LNHDA and CDR2 SQIVND come from the germline V gene (reference sequence). The CDR3 nucleotides read TGTGCCAGTAGACAGGTAGGAGAGACCCAGTACTTC. Translating gives CASRQVGETQYF.

V and J are TRBV5-4 and TRBJ1-6; D is possibly TRBD1 (6 bases). The V end was cut by 4 bases, the J end by 0 bases, with 11 bases between. This CDR3 contains 16 residues. The germline gives CDR1 SGHNT, CDR2 YYREEE (reference sequence). The CDR3 spells CASSRQGSSYNSPLHF. CDR3 DNA: TGTGCCAGCAGCCGGCAGGGGAGCTCCTATAATTCACCCCTCCACTTT.

This chain links TRBV3-1 (or the pseudogene TRBV3-2) with TRBJ1-3; D might be TRBD1 (6 bases). Trimming removed 1 base from V and 0 bases from J, with 10 bases in between. The CDR3 loop spans 16 amino acids. Germline CDR1 and CDR2: LGHDT and YNNKEL (reference sequence). The DNA of the CDR3 is TGTGCCAGCAGCCAAGGAGGACAGACCTCTGGAAACACCATATATTTT. It yields the protein CASSQGGQTSGNTIYF.

This chain links TRBV18 with TRBJ2-3, with TRBD2 identical over 9 bases. J gave up 2 bases and V 5 bases, and 5 bases lay outside the gene matches. Germline assignment: CDR1 KGHSH and CDR2 LQKENI. The CDR3 extends over 15 amino acids. The CDR3 sequence is CASSKTSGTTDTQYF. CDR3 nucleotides: TGTGCCAGCTCAAAGACTAGCGGCACCACAGATACGCAGTATTTT.

The gene calls are TRBV14 and TRBJ2-1, with D possibly matching TRBD1 (6 bases). Germline loops: CDR1 SGHDN, CDR2 FVKESK. V lost 7 bases and J lost 4, with 11 bases in between. The CDR3 is 13 residues long. Here the CDR3 reads CASKGQTYNEQFF. CDR3 in DNA: TGTGCCAGCAAAGGACAGACTTACAATGAGCAGTTCTTC.

The genes are TRBV9 and TRBJ1-6, with 7 bases that match TRBD1. J lost 8 bases, V lost 0 bases, and 5 bases had no gene match. Germline-derived CDR1 and CDR2 are SGDLS and YYNGEE. CDR3 length: 15 residues. CDR3 in DNA: TGTGCCAGCAGCGTAGGACAGGGTATGCATTCACCCCTCCACTTT. Amino acids: CASSVGQGMHSPLHF.

The J gene is TRBJ1-5, the V gene TRBV7-2, with TRBD1 identical over 7 bases. The CDR3 is made up of 15 amino acids. V lost 5 bases to trimming and J lost 3 bases; unmatched junction nucleotides: 7. Germline CDR1 reads SGHTA; CDR2 reads FQGNSA. CDR3 sequence reads: CASSPGTEFNQPQHF. The CDR3 DNA reads as TGTGCCAGCAGCCCGGGGACAGAATTCAATCAGCCCCAGCATTTT.

The genes are TRBV5-1 and TRBJ2-5; 9 nucleotides align to TRBD2. This CDR3 contains 13 residues. Germline V gives CDR1 SGHRS, CDR2 YFSETQ. With V trimmed by 6 bases and J by 3 bases, 3 bases remained unmatched. CDR3 protein: CASTLAGKETQYF. The CDR3 region has the DNA TGCGCCAGCACCCTAGCGGGAAAAGAGACCCAGTACTTC.